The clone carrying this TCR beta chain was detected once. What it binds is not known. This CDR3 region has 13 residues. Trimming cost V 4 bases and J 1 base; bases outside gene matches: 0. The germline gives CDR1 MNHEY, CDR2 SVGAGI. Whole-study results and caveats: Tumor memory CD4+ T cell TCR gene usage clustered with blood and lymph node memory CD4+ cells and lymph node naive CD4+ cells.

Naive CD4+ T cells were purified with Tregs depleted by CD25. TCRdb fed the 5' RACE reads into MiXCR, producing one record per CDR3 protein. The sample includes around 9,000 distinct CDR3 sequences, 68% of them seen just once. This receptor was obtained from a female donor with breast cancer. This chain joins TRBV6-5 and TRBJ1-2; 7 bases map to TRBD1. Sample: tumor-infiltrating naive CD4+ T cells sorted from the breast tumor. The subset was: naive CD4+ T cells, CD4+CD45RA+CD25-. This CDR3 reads CASSWDSNYGYTF. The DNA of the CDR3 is TGTGCCAGCAGTTGGGACAGTAACTATGGCTACACCTTC.